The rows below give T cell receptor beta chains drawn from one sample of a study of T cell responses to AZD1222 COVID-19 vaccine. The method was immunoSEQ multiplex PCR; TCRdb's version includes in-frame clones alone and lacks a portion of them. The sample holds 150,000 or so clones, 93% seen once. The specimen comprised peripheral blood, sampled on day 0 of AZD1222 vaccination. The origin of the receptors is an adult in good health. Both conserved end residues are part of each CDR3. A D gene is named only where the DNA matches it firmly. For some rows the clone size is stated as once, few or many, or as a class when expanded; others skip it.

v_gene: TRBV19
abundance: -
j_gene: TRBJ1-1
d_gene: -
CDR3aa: CASSIGVSNTEAFF
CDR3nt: TGTGCCAGTAGTATAGGAGTTTCTAACACTGAAGCTTTCTTT

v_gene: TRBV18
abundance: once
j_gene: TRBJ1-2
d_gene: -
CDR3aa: CASSQGDGYTF
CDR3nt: TGTGCCAGCTCCCAAGGGGATGGCTACACCTTC

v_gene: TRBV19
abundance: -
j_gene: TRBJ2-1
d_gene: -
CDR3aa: CASSIGGKEYNEQFF
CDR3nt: TGTGCCAGTAGTATAGGAGGGAAGGAATACAATGAGCAGTTCTTC

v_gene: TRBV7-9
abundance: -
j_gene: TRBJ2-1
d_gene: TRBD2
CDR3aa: CASSSKRGRSSYNEQFF
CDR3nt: TGTGCCAGCAGCTCCAAGCGGGGAAGAAGCTCCTACAATGAGCAGTTCTTC

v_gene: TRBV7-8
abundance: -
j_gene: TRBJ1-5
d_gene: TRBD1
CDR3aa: CASGRGDMAQHF
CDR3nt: TGTGCCAGCGGCAGGGGGGACATGGCCCAGCATTTT

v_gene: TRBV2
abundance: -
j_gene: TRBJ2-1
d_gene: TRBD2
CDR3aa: CASSLLAGSYNEQFF
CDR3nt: TGTGCCAGCAGTCTACTAGCGGGCTCCTACAATGAGCAGTTCTTC

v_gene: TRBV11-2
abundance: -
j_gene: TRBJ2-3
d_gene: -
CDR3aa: CASSLDYGTQYF
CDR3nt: TGTGCCAGCAGCTTAGATTATGGTACGCAGTATTTT

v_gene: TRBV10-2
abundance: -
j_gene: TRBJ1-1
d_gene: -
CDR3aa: CASSGGITEAFF
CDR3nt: TGCGCCAGCTCGGGGGGGATTACTGAAGCTTTCTTT

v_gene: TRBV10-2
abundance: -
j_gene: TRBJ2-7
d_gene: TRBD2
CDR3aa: CASLTSGSGEQYF
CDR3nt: TGCGCCAGCCTGACTAGCGGGAGTGGCGAGCAGTACTTC

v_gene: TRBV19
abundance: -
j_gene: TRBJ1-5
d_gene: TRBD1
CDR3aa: CASSPGTGTAPAGDQPQHF
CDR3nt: TGTGCCAGTAGTCCAGGGACCGGGACAGCCCCGGCGGGCGATCAGCCCCAGCATTTT

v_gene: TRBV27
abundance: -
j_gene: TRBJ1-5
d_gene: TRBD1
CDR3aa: CASSRRTGDNQPQHF
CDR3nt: TGTGCCAGCAGCCGGAGGACAGGGGACAATCAGCCCCAGCATTTT

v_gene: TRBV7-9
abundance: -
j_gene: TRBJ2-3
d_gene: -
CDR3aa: CASSHSPGQSTDTQYF
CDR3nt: TGTGCCAGCAGCCACAGTCCCGGACAGTCCACAGATACGCAGTATTTT

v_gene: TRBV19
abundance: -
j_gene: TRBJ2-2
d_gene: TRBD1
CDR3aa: CASKSDRVSGELFF
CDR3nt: TGTGCCAGTAAATCGGACAGGGTATCCGGGGAGCTGTTTTTT

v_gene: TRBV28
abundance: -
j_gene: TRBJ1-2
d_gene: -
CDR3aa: CASRGYRLRLAGPNYGYTF
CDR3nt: TGTGCCAGCAGGGGCTATCGTCTCAGGTTGGCAGGGCCTAACTATGGCTACACCTTC

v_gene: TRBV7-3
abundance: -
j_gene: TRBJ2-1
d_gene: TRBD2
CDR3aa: CASSPSGSSYNEQFF
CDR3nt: TGTGCCAGCAGCCCGAGCGGGAGCTCCTACAATGAGCAGTTCTTC

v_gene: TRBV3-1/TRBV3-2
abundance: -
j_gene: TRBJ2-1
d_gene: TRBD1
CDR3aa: CASSHRGQGSYNEQFF
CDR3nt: TGTGCCAGCAGCCACAGGGGGCAAGGCTCCTACAATGAGCAGTTCTTC

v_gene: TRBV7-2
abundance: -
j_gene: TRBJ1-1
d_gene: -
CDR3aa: CASSLGWGNTEAFF
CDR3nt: TGTGCCAGCAGCTTAGGATGGGGGAACACTGAAGCTTTCTTT

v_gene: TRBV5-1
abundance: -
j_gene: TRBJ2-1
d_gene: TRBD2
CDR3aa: CASSLASSGRVDEQFF
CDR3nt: TGCGCCAGCAGCTTGGCCTCTAGCGGGAGGGTAGATGAGCAGTTCTTC

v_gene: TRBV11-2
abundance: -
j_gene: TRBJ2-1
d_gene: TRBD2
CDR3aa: CASSSPSGSSYNEQFF
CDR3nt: TGTGCCAGCAGCTCCCCTAGCGGGAGTAGCTACAATGAGCAGTTCTTC

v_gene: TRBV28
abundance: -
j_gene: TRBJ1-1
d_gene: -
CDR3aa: CASSFLAEPDRNTEAFF
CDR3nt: TGTGCCAGCAGTTTCTTGGCAGAACCGGATAGGAACACTGAAGCTTTCTTT

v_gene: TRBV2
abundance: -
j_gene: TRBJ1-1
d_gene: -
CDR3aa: CASSELRNTEAFF
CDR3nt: TGTGCCAGCAGTGAGCTCCGGAACACTGAAGCTTTCTTT

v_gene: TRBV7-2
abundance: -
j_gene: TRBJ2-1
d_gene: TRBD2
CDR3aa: CASSFGTSDNEQFF
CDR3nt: TGTGCCAGCAGCTTTGGGACTAGCGACAATGAGCAGTTCTTC

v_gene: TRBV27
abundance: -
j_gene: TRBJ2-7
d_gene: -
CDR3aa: CASSLSGYEQYF
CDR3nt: TGTGCCAGCAGTTTATCCGGCTACGAGCAGTACTTC

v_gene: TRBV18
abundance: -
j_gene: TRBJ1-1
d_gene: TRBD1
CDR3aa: CASSPGQILGTEAFF
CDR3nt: TGTGCCAGCTCCCCGGGACAGATCCTTGGGACTGAAGCTTTCTTT